These 32 T cell receptor beta chains were all obtained from the same sample, sequenced in a study of blood T cells in healthy people across ages. Through a sample-barcoded 5' primer and a J-beta primer mix, a second PCR was run for roughly 7 to 11 cycles. TCRdb fed the 5' RACE reads into MiXCR, producing one record per CDR3 protein. Of around 900,000 distinct CDR3 sequences in the sample, 45% to 60% were seen once. Sample: blood. These receptors were taken from a woman aged 60-75 years in good health.

V and J are TRBV4-3 and TRBJ2-7; D remains unclear. Trimming shortened V by 4 bases and J by 0 bases, and 13 bases separated the two germline ends. This CDR3 region has 15 residues. In germline, CDR1 is LGHNA, CDR2 YSLEER. This CDR3 is CASSRPGRVSYEQYF. The CDR3, as DNA: TGCGCCAGCAGCCGCCCTGGACGGGTCTCCTACGAGCAGTACTTC.

The V gene is TRBV29-1, the J gene TRBJ2-3; no firm D call. The germline V and J ends were trimmed by 4 bases and 0 bases, with 8 bases remaining between them. Germline V gene sequence: CDR1 SQVTM, CDR2 ANQGSEA. CDR3 length: 13 residues. CDR3 protein: CSVVSVSTDTQYF. CDR3 bases: TGCAGCGTTGTAAGTGTCAGCACAGATACGCAGTATTTT.

In this sample, this clonotype turned up a few times. The genes are TRBV28 and TRBJ1-5, with no clear D. This CDR3 spans 15 amino acids. V was trimmed by 4 bases and J by 5 bases, leaving 15 bases between them. Germline V gene sequence: CDR1 MDHEN, CDR2 SYDVKM. DNA for the CDR3: TGTGCCAGCAGTTCCCCGGAGGGATGGGATCAGCCCCAGCATTTT. Amino acid sequence: CASSSPEGWDQPQHF.

The chain recombines TRBV2 with TRBJ1-1; 10 positions match TRBD1. Germline CDR1 SNHLY, CDR2 FYNNEI. V shed 3 bases, J shed 5 bases, and the junction held 6 bases outside the gene matches. The length of the CDR3 is 15 residues. CDR3 in amino acids: CASSEDRGFGTEAFF. CDR3 nucleotide sequence: TGTGCCAGCAGTGAGGACAGGGGGTTCGGGACTGAAGCTTTCTTT.

The chain is built from TRBV6-6 and TRBJ2-6, with unresolved D. Germline CDR1 MNHNY, CDR2 SVGAGI (reference sequence). This CDR3 is 12 amino acids long. Trimming took 10 bases from V and 8 from J, leaving 12 bases between them. For the CDR3, the DNA is TGTGCCACCGCCGGGTCCACCAACGTCCTGACTTTC. This encodes CATAGSTNVLTF.

In its sample, this clonotype was seen a few times. J is TRBJ2-1 and V is TRBV29-1; 12 nucleotides agree with TRBD2. CDR1 SQVTM and CDR2 ANQGSEA come from the germline V gene. The CDR3 has 14 residues. V trimming: 7 bases; J trimming: 4 bases; junction bases outside the gene matches: 5. Here the CDR3 DNA reads TGCAGCGCCCTCACTAGCGGGAGGTACAATGAGCAGTTCTTC. This encodes CSALTSGRYNEQFF.

The chain joins TRBV28 to TRBJ2-1; weak D call: TRBD2 (5 bases). Matching the DNA end better, TRBJ2-7 makes the J call doubtful. CDR3 length: 16 amino acids. Germline V gives CDR1 MDHEN, CDR2 SYDVKM. The CDR3 DNA reads as TGTGCCAGCAGTTTTACTGGCGGGTGGTCCTACAATGAGCAGTACTTC. This gives the protein CASSFTGGWSYNEQYF.

V usage is TRBV27 and J usage is TRBJ1-4; 10 bases are a match to TRBD1. Unmatched junction bases numbered 6, after V lost 5 bases and J lost 3 bases. Germline V gene data show CDR1 as MNHEY and CDR2 as SMNVEV (reference sequence). This CDR3 contains 16 residues. The CDR3 DNA reads TGTGCCAGCAGTGGGGGACAGGGGCGGGCTAATGAAAAACTGTTTTTT. Translation gives CASSGGQGRANEKLFF.

This clonotype was detected a few times. The rearrangement uses TRBV12-3 or TRBV12-4 and TRBJ1-2, with D maybe TRBD1 (6 bases). The CDR3 totals 13 residues. V gave up 1 base and J gave up 6 bases, with 9 bases separating them. CDR3: CASSLGRGDGYTF. CDR3 nucleotides: TGTGCCAGCAGTTTAGGCAGGGGTGATGGCTACACCTTC.

This chain links TRBV24-1 with TRBJ2-5; no reliable D call. The V gene lost 2 bases and the J gene lost 4 bases, with 13 bases spanning the gap. Germline V lookup: CDR1 KGHDR, CDR2 SFDVKD. The CDR3 is 15 amino acids. For the CDR3, the DNA is TGTGCCACCAGTGATTCCCTGAAAGCCCTAGAGACCCAGTACTTC. Its protein is CATSDSLKALETQYF.

Many counts were recorded for this clonotype. The chain uses TRBV2 and TRBJ2-3; perhaps TRBD1 as D (5 bases). V was shortened by 4 bases and J by 2 bases, with 10 bases between the two germline ends. The CDR3 loop spans 14 amino acids. The germline V gene has CDR1 SNHLY and CDR2 FYNNEI. The CDR3 protein is CASSVRQYTDTQYF. The CDR3 DNA reads as TGTGCCAGCAGTGTTAGACAGTACACAGATACGCAGTATTTT.

This clonotype has a single count. The V and J genes are TRBV11-3 and TRBJ2-1; D possibly uses TRBD1 or TRBD2 (5 bases each). The CDR3 totals 20 residues. Looked up from germline, CDR1 is SGHNT and CDR2 is YENEEA. Trimming left V 2 bases short and J 5 bases short, with 28 bases between. CDR3 sequence (DNA): TGTGCCAGCAGCTTACAGTTGTTAATTAGGGGAGTAAAATCCCACAATGAGCAGTTCTTC. Its protein is CASSLQLLIRGVKSHNEQFF.

The J gene is TRBJ2-7, the V gene TRBV7-8, with 7 bases lining up with TRBD2. Germline CDR1 and CDR2: SGHVS and FQNEAQ. The CDR3 runs 14 residues. V lost 5 bases, J lost 3 bases, and 7 bases stayed unmatched. The CDR3 DNA is TGTGCCAGCAGCATTGGCGGGGGAAACTACGAGCAGTACTTC. Translating gives CASSIGGGNYEQYF. Complete variable domain (other parts from reference TRBV7-8 and TRBJ2-7): GAGVSQSPRYKVAKRGQDVALRCDPISGHVSLFWYQQALGQGPEFLTYFQNEAQLDKSGLPSDRFFAERPEGSVSTLKIQRTQQEDSAVYLCASSIGGGNYEQYFGPGTRLTVT.

This clonotype was seen more than once but under ten times. The CDR3 DNA reads TGTGCCAGCAGCACCCAGGGGTTTAATGAGCAGTTCTTC. Translation: CASSTQGFNEQFF. The genes are TRBV28 and TRBJ2-1, with TRBD1 as a possible D gene (6 bases). Germline V gene data show CDR1 as MDHEN and CDR2 as SYDVKM. Trimming left V 6 bases short and J 7 bases short, with 13 bases between. The CDR3 is 13 amino acids.

The gene calls are TRBV12-3 or TRBV12-4 and TRBJ1-3; D remains ambiguous. Trimming left V 6 bases short and J 0 bases short, with 9 bases between. CDR3 length equals 14 residues. The CDR3 nucleotides read TGTGCCAGCAGGGGCAGGAGCTCTGGAAACACCATATATTTT. This codes for CASRGRSSGNTIYF.

The V gene is TRBV7-2, the J gene TRBJ2-1, with D unclear. Germline assignment: CDR1 SGHTA and CDR2 FQGNSA. The V and J ends lost 6 bases and 4 bases respectively, with 10 bases between them. The CDR3 is made up of 13 amino acids. CDR3 region: CASRLDAYNEQFF. DNA of the CDR3: TGTGCCAGCAGACTGGACGCGTACAATGAGCAGTTCTTC.

In its sample, this clonotype was seen a few times. V gene TRBV6-2 or TRBV6-3 combines with J gene TRBJ2-5; TRBD2 is a possible D gene (6 bases). CDR1 and CDR2 from the germline V gene are MNHEY and SVGEGT. This CDR3 is built from 15 residues. V gave up 6 bases and J gave up 4 bases, with 18 bases separating them. The CDR3 here is CASSDVSGGGETQYF. Written as DNA, the CDR3 is TGTGCCAGCAGCGATGTATCTGGGGGAGGAGAGACCCAGTACTTC.

The CDR3 region is CAISEWTGAHNEQFF. The CDR3 nucleotides read TGTGCCATCAGTGAGTGGACAGGGGCGCACAATGAGCAGTTCTTC. V usage is TRBV10-3 and J usage is TRBJ2-1, with 9 bases identical to TRBD1. Trimming at V came to 1 base and at J to 5 bases, leaving 3 bases not matched to a gene. This CDR3 is 15 amino acids long. Germline-derived CDR1 and CDR2 are ENHRY and SYGVKD.

The J gene is TRBJ2-5, the V gene TRBV29-1, with D unclear. V lost 4 bases and J 5 bases, leaving 11 bases between the germline ends. CDR1 and CDR2 (germline): SQVTM, ANQGSEA. This CDR3 comprises 12 residues. In DNA, the CDR3 is TGCAGCGTTGTAGCCTCCAGGGAGACCCAGTACTTC. Translating it yields CSVVASRETQYF.

The chain recombines TRBV5-1 with TRBJ2-5; D call uncertain. The CDR3 runs 13 residues. The ends were cut back, 6 bases at V and 5 bases at J, with 14 bases in the middle. The V gene's germline CDR1 is SGHRS and CDR2 YFSETQ. The CDR3 sequence is CASTKTGPETQYF. The CDR3 DNA is TGCGCCAGCACTAAGACGGGTCCGGAGACCCAGTACTTC.

Comments on this clonotype: Sequence at one end of the junction differs from germline and may be a read error. The chain is built from TRBV20-1 and TRBJ2-3; TRBD2 matches 8 bases. The CDR3 is 11 residues long. Germline V lookup: CDR1 DFQATT, CDR2 SNEGSKA (reference sequence). The CDR3 is CSARAGAAEYF. The CDR3 nucleotides read TGCAGTGCGAGAGCGGGAGCCGCCGAGTATTTT.

The chain is built from TRBV7-9 and TRBJ1-4; no firm D call. Germline CDR1 reads SEHNR; CDR2 reads FQNEAQ (reference sequence). V lost 3 bases and J 11 bases, leaving 13 bases between the germline ends. CDR3 length: 13 residues. CDR3 amino acids: CASSFGGAGKLFF. CDR3 sequence (DNA): TGTGCCAGCAGCTTCGGCGGCGCCGGCAAACTGTTTTTT.

With regard to this clonotype: A clone one base away is much larger, so this may be a read error. The chain is built from TRBV29-1 and TRBJ2-5; 11 nucleotides match TRBD2. The CDR3 runs to 14 residues. CDR1 SQVTM and CDR2 ANQGSEA come from the germline V gene. CDR3 residues: CGVVRLAGKETQYF. CDR3 DNA sequence: TGCGGCGTTGTACGACTAGCGGGAAAAGAGACCCAGTACTTC.

As regards this clonotype: Germline and junction disagree at one end, which may indicate a read error. This chain joins TRBV7-9 and TRBJ2-4; possible D gene TRBD1, 6 bases. In germline, CDR1 is SEHNR, CDR2 FQNEAQ (reference sequence). The CDR3 totals 13 residues. Written as DNA, the CDR3 is TGTGCCGGCAGCGGAGTAGAGAGGGGGAAGCAGTACTTC. This encodes CAGSGVERGKQYF. The full variable domain, in which reference TRBV7-9 and TRBJ2-4 provide the parts outside the CDR3, is DTGVSQNPRHKITKRGQNVTFRCDPISEHNRLYWYRQTLGQGPEFLTYFQNEAQLEKSRLLSDRFSAERPKGSFSTLEIQRTEQGDSAMYLCAGSGVERGKQYFGAGTRLSVL.

V is TRBV3-1 and J is TRBJ1-2, with D perhaps matching TRBD1 (5 bases). V was clipped by 6 bases and J by 4 bases, with 12 bases between them. CDR3 length equals 13 residues. In germline, CDR1 is LGHDT, CDR2 YNNKEL (reference sequence). For the CDR3, the DNA is TGTGCCAGCAGTAAAGGACACTTCTATGGCTACACCTTC. The encoded protein is CASSKGHFYGYTF.

This clonotype has only a few counts. The genes are TRBV12-3 or TRBV12-4 and TRBJ2-5; D is perhaps TRBD1 or TRBD2 (6 bases each). The CDR3 spans 14 residues. V lost 0 bases and J 5 bases, leaving 10 bases between the germline ends. CDR3 in amino acids: CASSLARGVETQYF. The CDR3 region has the DNA TGTGCCAGCAGTTTAGCTAGGGGGGTTGAGACCCAGTACTTC.

The J gene is TRBJ2-4, the V gene TRBV11-2, with 12 bases aligning to TRBD1. The germline V gene encodes CDR1 SGHAT and CDR2 FQNNGV. Trimming removed 1 base from V and 13 bases from J; junction bases left unmatched: 11. CDR3 length: 16 amino acids. The CDR3: CASSLVRGQGAFRQYF. CDR3 DNA sequence: TGTGCCAGCAGCTTAGTGAGGGGACAGGGGGCGTTCAGGCAGTACTTC.

The rearrangement joins TRBV6-2 or TRBV6-3 to TRBJ2-5, with 8 bases that match TRBD1. This CDR3 is 13 amino acids long. CDR1 MNHEY and CDR2 SVGEGT come from the germline V gene. V shed 7 bases and J 2 bases; nucleotides not matched to a gene: 3. CDR3 bases: TGTGCCAGCATGACAGGGGCTCAAGAGACCCAGTACTTC. It translates to CASMTGAQETQYF.

This clonotype was found many times. The chain carries TRBV29-1 and TRBJ2-1, with 8 bases that match TRBD2. Trimming cost V 3 bases and J 10 bases; bases outside gene matches: 14. The CDR3 contains 15 residues. Germline V gene sequence: CDR1 SQVTM, CDR2 ANQGSEA. The CDR3 spells CSVEVTSGGADEQFF. CDR3 coding DNA: TGCAGCGTTGAGGTTACTAGCGGAGGGGCTGACGAGCAGTTCTTC.

The rearrangement joins TRBV20-1 to TRBJ1-6, with TRBD1 matching over 7 bases. The CDR3 runs to 14 residues. Unmatched junction bases numbered 11, after V lost 6 bases and J lost 9 bases. Germline loops: CDR1 DFQATT, CDR2 SNEGSKA (reference sequence). The CDR3 is CSARPTGESSPLHF. CDR3 in DNA: TGCAGTGCCAGACCTACAGGGGAGAGTTCACCCCTCCACTTT.

This chain uses TRBV29-1 with TRBJ2-4, with D maybe TRBD1 (5 bases). V dropped 4 bases and J dropped 13 bases, with 17 bases sitting between them. Germline values: CDR1 SQVTM, CDR2 ANQGSEA. This CDR3 comprises 12 residues. This CDR3 is CSVVGTGCQQYF. CDR3 sequence (DNA): TGCAGCGTTGTTGGTACAGGTTGCCAGCAGTACTTC.

The rearrangement joins TRBV7-9 to TRBJ2-4, with TRBD1 matching 7 bases. V lost 5 bases and J lost 10; bases outside the gene matches: 8. Per germline, CDR1 SEHNR and CDR2 FQNEAQ (reference sequence). The CDR3 sequence is 13 residues long. The chain's CDR3 is CASSLGQNDIQYF. For the CDR3, the DNA is TGTGCCAGCAGCCTGGGACAGAATGATATTCAGTACTTC.